The present T cell receptor beta chain was sequenced within a study of T cell responses to AZD1222 COVID-19 vaccine (dated by TCRdb to the early 2020s). About the investigation overall: AZD1222 recipients with second doses at about 4 weeks or about 12 weeks were pooled, because spike-specific TCR depth and breadth did not differ between schedules. A total of approximately 240 trial participants underwent TCR sequencing, of whom some 210 received two doses of AZD1222 and 26 received two doses of the MenACWY control vaccine. Trial participants were enrolled into age subgroups of 18-55, 56-69 and 70-plus years, which contained around 140, 26 and 57 TCR-sequenced participants, respectively. Beyond this particular receptor, the publication reports: The 56-69-year group was small, and its depth increase did not reach significance, likely because of low power. Because no day 14 peak-response samples were available, the repertoires could be characterized only after the peak T cell response. Reportedly, almost half of the unique spike-specific TCRs recognized epitopes lying outside the regions that are mutated in the B.1.351 and B.1.1.7 variants. Only 5 to 7 AZD1222 recipients were SARS-CoV-2 seropositive at baseline, limiting conclusions about previously exposed vaccinees. The vaccine-associated CD4 TCRs covered the entire spike protein, and the dominant responses fell in regions 160-218 and 743-854. A significant rise in spike-specific TCR breadth and depth was observed after two AZD1222 doses relative to day 0 and relative to MenACWY recipients. Participants were mostly white British and included more females than males, and it was suggested by the authors that clonal diversity may have been underestimated.

Taken with the paper, the label for time point translates to: baseline before first vaccination. Vaccinee samples came from UK trials COV001 and COV002, including a single-blind randomized controlled phase 2/3 trial of AZD1222 (ChAdOx1 nCoV-19) in healthy adults. For TCRbeta chain sequencing, PBMC samples were collected from trial participants at day 0 and at day 28 after the second dose. A remark on this clone: Its specific antigen is unknown. The input lacks base qualities; no much larger clone sits a single base away.

The CDR3 regions of human TCRbeta chains were analyzed by immunosequencing. In the authors' own workflow: Repertoire TCRs were matched against a reference library of SARS-CoV-2-specific TCRs generated with the MIRA antigen-specificity platform. Breadth meant the fraction of unique TCRs that were SARS-CoV-2-associated, whereas depth meant the fraction of total T cells that were SARS-CoV-2-associated. Using the MIRA data, each spike-specific TCR was mapped to the spike region that the TCR reacts to and placed in a CD4 or CD8 class. Log10-transformed breadth and depth values were compared by one-way ANOVA with Sidak's multiple comparisons tests. The immuneACCESS repertoire file appears here via TCRdb, limited to in-frame rearrangements. These files lack a portion of the clones; in checked studies, under half of the deficit traces to unresolved V genes, and the cause of the others is not known. The V and J calls and the clone size are those of that table, but D and trimming were determined from the DNA. The sample records about 67,000 clones, around four fifths of which are singletons. The ten biggest clones cover around 21% of the sample.

From cysteine to phenylalanine, the CDR3 is 14 amino acids long. CDR3 DNA is the only sequence kept; it has 42 bases, read in frame from the first base. The CDR1 and CDR2 encoded by the germline V gene (reference sequence) are MNHNY and SVGAGI. Clipping removes 0 bases from V and 6 bases from J, with 4 as the unmatched junction base count. This material consisted of peripheral blood, taken on day 0 of AZD1222 vaccination. This clonotype originated in an adult in good health. This chain is built from TRBV6-6 and TRBJ1-2; TRBD1 lines up with 7 middle nucleotides. The sequence in DNA is TGTGCCAGCAGTTACTCCCCGGGACAGAATGGCTACACCTTC. This is translated as CASSYSPGQNGYTF.